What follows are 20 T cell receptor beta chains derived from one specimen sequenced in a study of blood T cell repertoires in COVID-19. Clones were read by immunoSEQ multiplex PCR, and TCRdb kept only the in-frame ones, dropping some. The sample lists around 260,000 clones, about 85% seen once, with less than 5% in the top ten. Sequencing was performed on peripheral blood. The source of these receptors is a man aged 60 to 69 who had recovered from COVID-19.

The CDR3 here is CASRLRGRGDYSGYEQYF. As DNA, the CDR3 is TGTGCCAGTAGACTACGTGGCAGGGGGGATTATTCGGGCTACGAGCAGTACTTC. The rearrangement uses TRBV27 and TRBJ2-7, with D perhaps TRBD1 (7 bases). Trimming took off 9 bases at V and 3 bases at J, with 30 bases between the two ends. The CDR3 has 18 amino acids. The germline gives CDR1 MNHEY, CDR2 SMNVEV (reference sequence).

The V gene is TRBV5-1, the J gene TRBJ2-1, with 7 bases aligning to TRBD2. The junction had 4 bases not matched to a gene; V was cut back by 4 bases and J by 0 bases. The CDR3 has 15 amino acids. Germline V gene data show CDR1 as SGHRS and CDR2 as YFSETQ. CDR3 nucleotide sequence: TGCGCCAGCAGCGTCGGGGGGTTCTCCTACAATGAGCAGTTCTTC. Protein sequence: CASSVGGFSYNEQFF.

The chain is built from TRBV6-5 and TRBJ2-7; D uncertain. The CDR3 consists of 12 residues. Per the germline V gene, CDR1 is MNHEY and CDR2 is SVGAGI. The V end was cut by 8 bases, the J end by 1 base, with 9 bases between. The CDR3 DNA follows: TGTGCCAGCGCTGCCAGTTCCTACGAGCAGTACTTC. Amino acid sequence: CASAASSYEQYF.

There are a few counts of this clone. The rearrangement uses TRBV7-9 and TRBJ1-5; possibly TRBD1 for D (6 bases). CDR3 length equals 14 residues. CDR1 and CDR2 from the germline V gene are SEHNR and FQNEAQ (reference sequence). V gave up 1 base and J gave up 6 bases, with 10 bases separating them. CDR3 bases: TGTGCCAGCAGCTTAGGGGTGGACAGTCAGCCCCAGCATTTT. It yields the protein CASSLGVDSQPQHF. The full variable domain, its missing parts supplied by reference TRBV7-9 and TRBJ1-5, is DTGVSQNPRHKITKRGQNVTFRCDPISEHNRLYWYRQTLGQGPEFLTYFQNEAQLEKSRLLSDRFSAERPKGSFSTLEIQRTEQGDSAMYLCASSLGVDSQPQHFGDGTRLSIL.

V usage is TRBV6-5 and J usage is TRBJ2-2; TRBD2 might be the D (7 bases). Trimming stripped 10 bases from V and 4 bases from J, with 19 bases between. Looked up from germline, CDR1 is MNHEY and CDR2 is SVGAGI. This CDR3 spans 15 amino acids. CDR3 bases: TGTGCCACCACCAGGGCGGGGGCCACCACCGGGGAGCTGTTTTTT. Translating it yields CATTRAGATTGELFF.

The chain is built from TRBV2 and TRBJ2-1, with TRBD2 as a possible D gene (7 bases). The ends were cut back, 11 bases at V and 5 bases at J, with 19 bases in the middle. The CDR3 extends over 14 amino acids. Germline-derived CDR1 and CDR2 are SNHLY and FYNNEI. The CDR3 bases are TGTGCCGGCGGAGGGGGGGTCGTGGACAATGAGCAGTTCTTC. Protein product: CAGGGGVVDNEQFF.

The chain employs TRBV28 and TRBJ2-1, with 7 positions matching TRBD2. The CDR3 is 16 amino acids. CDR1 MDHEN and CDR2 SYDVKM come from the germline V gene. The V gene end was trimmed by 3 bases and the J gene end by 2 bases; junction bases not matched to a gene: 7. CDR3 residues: CASSLSQRGTYNEQFF. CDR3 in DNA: TGTGCCAGCAGTTTGTCCCAGCGGGGTACCTACAATGAGCAGTTCTTC.

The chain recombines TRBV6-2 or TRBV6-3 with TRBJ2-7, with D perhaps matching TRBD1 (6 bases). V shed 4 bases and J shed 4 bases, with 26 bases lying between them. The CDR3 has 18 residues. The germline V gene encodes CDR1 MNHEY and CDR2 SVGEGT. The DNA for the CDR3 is TGTGCCAGCAGTTGGACTCCGACCTCCCCGAGGGGGAAATACGAGCAGTACTTC. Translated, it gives CASSWTPTSPRGKYEQYF.

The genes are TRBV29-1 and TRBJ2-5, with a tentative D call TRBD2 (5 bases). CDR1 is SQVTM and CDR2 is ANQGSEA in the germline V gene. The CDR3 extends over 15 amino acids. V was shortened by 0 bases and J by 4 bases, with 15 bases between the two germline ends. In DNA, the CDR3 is TGCAGCGTTGAAGATCAAAGGTCGGAGGTAGAGACCCAGTACTTC. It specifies CSVEDQRSEVETQYF.

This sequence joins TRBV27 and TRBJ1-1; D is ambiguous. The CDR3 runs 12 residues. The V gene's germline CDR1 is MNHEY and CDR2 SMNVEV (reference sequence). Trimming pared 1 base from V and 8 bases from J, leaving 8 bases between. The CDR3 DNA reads TGTGCCAGCAGTTTATTCGGCAGGGAAGCTTTCTTT. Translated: CASSLFGREAFF.

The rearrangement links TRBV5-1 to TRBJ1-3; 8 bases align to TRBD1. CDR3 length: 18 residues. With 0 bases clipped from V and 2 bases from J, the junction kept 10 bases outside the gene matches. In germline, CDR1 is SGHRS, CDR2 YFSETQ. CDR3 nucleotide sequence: TGCGCCAGCAGCTTGGTTGGGACAGGTTTTAAGACTGGAAACACCATATATTTT. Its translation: CASSLVGTGFKTGNTIYF.

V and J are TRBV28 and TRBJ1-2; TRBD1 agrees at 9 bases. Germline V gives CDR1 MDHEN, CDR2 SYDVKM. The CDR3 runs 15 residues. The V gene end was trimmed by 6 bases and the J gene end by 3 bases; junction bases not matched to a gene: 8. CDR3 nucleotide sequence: TGTGCCAGCAGCCCCCGGGACAGGGAATACTATGGCTACACCTTC. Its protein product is CASSPRDREYYGYTF.

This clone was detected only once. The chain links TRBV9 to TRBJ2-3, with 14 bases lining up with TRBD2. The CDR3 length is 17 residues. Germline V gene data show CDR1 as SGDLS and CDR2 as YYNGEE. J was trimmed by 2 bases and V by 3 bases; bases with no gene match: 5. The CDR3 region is CASSAGTSGGFTDTQYF. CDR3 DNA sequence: TGTGCCAGCAGCGCCGGGACTAGCGGGGGCTTCACAGATACGCAGTATTTT. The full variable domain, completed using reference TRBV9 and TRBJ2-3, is DSGVTQTPKHLITATGQRVTLRCSPRSGDLSVYWYQQSLDQGLQFLIQYYNGEERAKGNILERFSAQQFPDLHSELNLSSLELGDSALYFCASSAGTSGGFTDTQYFGPGTRLTVL.

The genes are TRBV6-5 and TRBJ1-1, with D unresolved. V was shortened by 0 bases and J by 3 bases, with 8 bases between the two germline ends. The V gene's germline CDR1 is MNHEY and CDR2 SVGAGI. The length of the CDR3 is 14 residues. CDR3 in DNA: TGTGCCAGCAGTTACTCTGGGGAGGACACTGAAGCTTTCTTT. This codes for CASSYSGEDTEAFF.

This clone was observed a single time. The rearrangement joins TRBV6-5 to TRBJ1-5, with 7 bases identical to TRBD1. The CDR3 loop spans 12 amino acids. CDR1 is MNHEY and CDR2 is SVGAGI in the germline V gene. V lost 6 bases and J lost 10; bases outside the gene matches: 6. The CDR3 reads CASRNRGSPQHF. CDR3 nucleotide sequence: TGTGCCAGCAGAAACAGGGGATCCCCCCAGCATTTT.

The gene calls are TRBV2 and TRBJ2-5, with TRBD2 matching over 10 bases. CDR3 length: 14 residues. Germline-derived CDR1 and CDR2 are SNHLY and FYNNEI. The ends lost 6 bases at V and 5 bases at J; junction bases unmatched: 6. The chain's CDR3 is CASRPLAGLETQYF. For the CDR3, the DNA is TGTGCCAGCAGGCCACTAGCGGGGTTGGAGACCCAGTACTTC. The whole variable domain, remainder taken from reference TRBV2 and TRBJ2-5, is EPEVTQTPSHQVTQMGQEVILRCVPISNHLYFYWYRQILGQKVEFLVSFYNNEISEKSEIFDDQFSVERPDGSNFTLKIRSTKLEDSAMYFCASRPLAGLETQYFGPGTRLLVL.

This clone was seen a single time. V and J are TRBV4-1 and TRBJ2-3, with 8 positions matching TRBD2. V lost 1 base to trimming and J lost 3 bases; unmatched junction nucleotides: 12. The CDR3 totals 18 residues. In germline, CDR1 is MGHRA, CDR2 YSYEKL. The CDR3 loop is CASSQVAGGSGGTDTQYF. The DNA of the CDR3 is TGCGCCAGCAGCCAAGTGGCGGGGGGCTCCGGAGGAACAGATACGCAGTATTTT.

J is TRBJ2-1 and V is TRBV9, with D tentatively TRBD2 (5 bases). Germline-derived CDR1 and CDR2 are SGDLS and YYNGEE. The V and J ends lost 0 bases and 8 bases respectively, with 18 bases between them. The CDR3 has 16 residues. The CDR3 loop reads CASSVATGERRHEQFF. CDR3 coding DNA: TGTGCCAGCAGCGTAGCTACGGGCGAGCGGCGCCATGAGCAGTTCTTC.

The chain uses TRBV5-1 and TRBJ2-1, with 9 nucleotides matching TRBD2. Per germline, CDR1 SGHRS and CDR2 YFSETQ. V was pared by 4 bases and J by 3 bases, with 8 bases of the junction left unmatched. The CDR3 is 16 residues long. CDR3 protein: CASSLTSGGNYNEQFF. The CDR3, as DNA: TGCGCCAGCAGCCTTACCAGCGGGGGGAACTACAATGAGCAGTTCTTC.

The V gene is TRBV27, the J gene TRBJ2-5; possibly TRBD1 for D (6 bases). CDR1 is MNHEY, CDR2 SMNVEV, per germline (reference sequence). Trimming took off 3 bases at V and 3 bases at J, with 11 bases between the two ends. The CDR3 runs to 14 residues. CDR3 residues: CASSFWGRKETQYF. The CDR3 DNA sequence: TGTGCCAGCAGTTTTTGGGGGCGGAAAGAGACCCAGTACTTC.